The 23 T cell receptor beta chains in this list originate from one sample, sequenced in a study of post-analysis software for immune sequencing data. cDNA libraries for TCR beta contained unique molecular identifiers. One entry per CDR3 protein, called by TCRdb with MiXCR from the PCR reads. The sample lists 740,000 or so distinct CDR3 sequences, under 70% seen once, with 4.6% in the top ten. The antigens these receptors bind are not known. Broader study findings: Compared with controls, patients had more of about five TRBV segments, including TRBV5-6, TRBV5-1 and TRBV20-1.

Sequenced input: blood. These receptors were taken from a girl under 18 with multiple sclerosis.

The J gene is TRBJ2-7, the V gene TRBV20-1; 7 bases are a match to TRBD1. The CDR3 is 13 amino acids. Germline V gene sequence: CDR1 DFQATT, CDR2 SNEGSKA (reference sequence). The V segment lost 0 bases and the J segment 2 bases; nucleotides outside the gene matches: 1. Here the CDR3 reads CSARDGTAYEQYF. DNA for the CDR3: TGCAGTGCTAGAGATGGGACAGCCTACGAGCAGTACTTC.

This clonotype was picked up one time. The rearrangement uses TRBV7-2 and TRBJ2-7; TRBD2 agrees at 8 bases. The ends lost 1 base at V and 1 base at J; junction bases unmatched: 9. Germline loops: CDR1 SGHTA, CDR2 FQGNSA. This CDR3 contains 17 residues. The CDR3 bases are TGTGCCAGCAGCTTAGGCAGTCGCGGGGGGAGTTCCTACGAGCAGTACTTC. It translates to CASSLGSRGGSSYEQYF.

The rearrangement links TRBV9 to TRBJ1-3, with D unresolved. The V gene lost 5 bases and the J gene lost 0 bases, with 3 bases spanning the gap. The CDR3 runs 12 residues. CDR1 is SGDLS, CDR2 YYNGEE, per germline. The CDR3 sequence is CASSTSGNTIYF. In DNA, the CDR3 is TGTGCCAGCAGTACCTCTGGAAACACCATATATTTT.

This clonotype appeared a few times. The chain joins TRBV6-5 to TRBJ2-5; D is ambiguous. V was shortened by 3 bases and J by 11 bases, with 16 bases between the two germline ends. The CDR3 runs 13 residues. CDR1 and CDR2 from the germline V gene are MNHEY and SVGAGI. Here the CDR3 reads CASSYVSGNEQYF. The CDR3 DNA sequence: TGTGCCAGCAGTTATGTGTCGGGCAATGAGCAGTACTTC.

The CDR3 coding sequence is TGTGCCAGCAGGTACGGTCGACTAGCGGGTTTTATCGATGAGCAGTTCTTC. It yields the protein CASRYGRLAGFIDEQFF. The V and J genes are TRBV6-6 and TRBJ2-1; 10 positions agree with TRBD2. The germline CDR1 and CDR2 sequences are MNHNY and SVGAGI (reference sequence). The CDR3 has 17 amino acids. V shed 6 bases, J shed 8 bases, and the junction held 16 bases outside the gene matches.

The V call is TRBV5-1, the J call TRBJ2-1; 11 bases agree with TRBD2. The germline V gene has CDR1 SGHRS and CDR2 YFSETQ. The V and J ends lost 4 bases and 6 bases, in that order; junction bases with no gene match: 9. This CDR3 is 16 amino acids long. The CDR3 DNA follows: TGCGCCAGCAGCAAGATGACTAGCGGGGCAACCAATGAGCAGTTCTTC. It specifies CASSKMTSGATNEQFF.

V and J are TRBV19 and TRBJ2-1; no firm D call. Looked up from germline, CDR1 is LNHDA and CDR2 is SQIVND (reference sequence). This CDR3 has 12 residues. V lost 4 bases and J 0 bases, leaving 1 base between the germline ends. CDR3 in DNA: TGTGCCAGTAGTAACTCCTACAATGAGCAGTTCTTC. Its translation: CASSNSYNEQFF.

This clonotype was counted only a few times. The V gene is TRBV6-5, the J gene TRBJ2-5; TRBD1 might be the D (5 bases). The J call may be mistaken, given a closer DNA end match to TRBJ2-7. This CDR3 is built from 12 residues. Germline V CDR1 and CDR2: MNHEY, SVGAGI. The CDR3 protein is CASRTGSSEQYF. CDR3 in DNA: TGTGCCAGCAGAACAGGATCAAGCGAGCAGTACTTC.

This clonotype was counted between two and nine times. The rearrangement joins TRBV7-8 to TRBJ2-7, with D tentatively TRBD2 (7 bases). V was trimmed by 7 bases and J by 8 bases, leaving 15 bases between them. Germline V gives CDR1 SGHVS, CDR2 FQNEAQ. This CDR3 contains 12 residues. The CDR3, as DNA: TGTGCCAGCACCAGAGGGGGGGGACAGCAGTACTTC. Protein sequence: CASTRGGGQQYF.

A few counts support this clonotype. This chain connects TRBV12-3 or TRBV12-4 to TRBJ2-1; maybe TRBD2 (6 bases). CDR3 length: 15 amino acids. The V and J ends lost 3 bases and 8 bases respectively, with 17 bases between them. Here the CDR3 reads CASSLDRELGHEQFF. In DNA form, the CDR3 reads TGTGCCAGCAGTTTGGACCGGGAGCTAGGGCATGAGCAGTTCTTC.

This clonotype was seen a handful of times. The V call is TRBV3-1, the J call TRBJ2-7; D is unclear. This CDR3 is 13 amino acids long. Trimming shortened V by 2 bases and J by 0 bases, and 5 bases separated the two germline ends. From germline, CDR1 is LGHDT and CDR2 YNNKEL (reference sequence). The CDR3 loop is CASSQRISYEQYF. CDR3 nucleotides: TGTGCCAGCAGCCAAAGAATCTCCTACGAGCAGTACTTC.

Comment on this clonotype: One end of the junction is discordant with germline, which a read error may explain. In DNA form, the CDR3 reads TGCACCAGCAGCCAGACCACGGATACGCAGTATTTT. Its protein product is CTSSQTTDTQYF. The chain has TRBV4-1 and TRBJ2-3; D unclear. Germline V lookup: CDR1 MGHRA, CDR2 YSYEKL. CDR3 length: 12 amino acids.

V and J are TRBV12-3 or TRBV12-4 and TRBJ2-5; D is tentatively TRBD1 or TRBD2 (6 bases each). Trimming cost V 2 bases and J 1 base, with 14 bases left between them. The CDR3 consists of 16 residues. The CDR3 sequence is CASSLMGASVQETQYF. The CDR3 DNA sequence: TGTGCCAGCAGTTTAATGGGGGCTAGCGTCCAAGAGACCCAGTACTTC.

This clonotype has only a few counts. CDR3 sequence: CASSALTSGVRDTQYF. Written as DNA, the CDR3 is TGTGCCAGCAGCGCATTGACTAGCGGGGTGAGAGATACGCAGTATTTT. The chain uses TRBV7-2 and TRBJ2-3; 11 nucleotides align to TRBD2. J lost 5 bases, V lost 5 bases, and 9 bases had no gene match. The CDR3 spans 16 residues. Germline V lookup: CDR1 SGHTA, CDR2 FQGNSA.

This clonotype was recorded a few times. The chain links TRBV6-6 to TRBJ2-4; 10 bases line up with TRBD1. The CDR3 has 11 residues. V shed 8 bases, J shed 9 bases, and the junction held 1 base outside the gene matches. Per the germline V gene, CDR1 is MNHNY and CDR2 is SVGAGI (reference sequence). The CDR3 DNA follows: TGTGCCAGCGGACAGGGGGGCATTCAGTACTTC. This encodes CASGQGGIQYF.

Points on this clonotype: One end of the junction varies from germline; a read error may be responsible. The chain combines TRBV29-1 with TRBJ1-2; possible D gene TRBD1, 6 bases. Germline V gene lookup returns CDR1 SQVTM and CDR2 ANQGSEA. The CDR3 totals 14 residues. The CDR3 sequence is CSADLGATFYGFTF. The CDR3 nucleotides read TGCAGCGCTGATTTGGGGGCGACTTTTTATGGCTTCACCTTC.

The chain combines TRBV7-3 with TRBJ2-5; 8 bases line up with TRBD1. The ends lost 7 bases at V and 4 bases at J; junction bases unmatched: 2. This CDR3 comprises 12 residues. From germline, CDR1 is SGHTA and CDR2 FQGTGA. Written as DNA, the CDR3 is TGTGCCAGCACAGGGGGCGGAGAGACCCAGTACTTC. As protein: CASTGGGETQYF.

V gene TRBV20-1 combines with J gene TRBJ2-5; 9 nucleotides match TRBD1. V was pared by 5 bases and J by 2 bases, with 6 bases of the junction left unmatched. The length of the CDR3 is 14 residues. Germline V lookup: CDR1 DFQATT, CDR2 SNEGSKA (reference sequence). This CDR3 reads CSASDRGRQETQYF. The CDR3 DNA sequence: TGCAGTGCTTCTGACAGGGGGAGGCAAGAGACCCAGTACTTC.

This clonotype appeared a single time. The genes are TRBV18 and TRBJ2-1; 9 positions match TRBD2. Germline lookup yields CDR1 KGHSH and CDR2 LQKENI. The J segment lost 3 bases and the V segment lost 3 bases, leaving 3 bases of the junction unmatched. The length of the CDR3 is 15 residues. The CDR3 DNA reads TGTGCCAGCTCACCGCTAGCGGGAAACTACAATGAGCAGTTCTTC. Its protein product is CASSPLAGNYNEQFF.

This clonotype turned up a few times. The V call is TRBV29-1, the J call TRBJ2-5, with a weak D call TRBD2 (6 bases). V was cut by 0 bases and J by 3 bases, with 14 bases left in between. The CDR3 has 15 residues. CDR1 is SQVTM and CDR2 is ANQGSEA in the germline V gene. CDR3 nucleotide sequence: TGCAGCGTTGAAGATAGGGCGGGGCGAAAAGAGACCCAGTACTTC. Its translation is CSVEDRAGRKETQYF.

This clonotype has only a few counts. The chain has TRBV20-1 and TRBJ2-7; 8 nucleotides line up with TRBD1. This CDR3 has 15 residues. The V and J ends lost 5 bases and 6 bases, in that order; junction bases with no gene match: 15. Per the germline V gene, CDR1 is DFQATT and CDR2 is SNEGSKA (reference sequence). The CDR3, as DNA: TGCAGTGCTTCCCGGAGGGCACAGGGGGGTTTCGAGCAGTACTTC. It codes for CSASRRAQGGFEQYF.

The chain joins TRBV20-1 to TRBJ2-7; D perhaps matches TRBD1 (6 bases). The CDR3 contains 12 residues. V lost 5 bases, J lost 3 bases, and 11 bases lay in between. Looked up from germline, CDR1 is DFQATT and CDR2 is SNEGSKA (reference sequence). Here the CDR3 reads CSAAQDSYEQYF. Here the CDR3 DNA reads TGCAGTGCTGCCCAGGACAGCTACGAGCAGTACTTC.

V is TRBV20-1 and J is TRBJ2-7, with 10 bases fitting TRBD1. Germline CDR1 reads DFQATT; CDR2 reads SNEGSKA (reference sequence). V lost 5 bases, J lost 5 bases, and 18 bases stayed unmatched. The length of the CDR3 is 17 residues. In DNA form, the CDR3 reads TGCAGTGCTTCGAAGTATAAACCGGGACAGGGGCCTGACGAGCAGTACTTC. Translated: CSASKYKPGQGPDEQYF.